This TCR beta chain derives from a study of OX40 agonist ivuxolimab in advanced cancers. The overall study: People who had prior anti-PD-1, anti-PD-L1 or anti-CTLA-4 therapy could take part, and around 39% had some. Study conclusions and caveats: It was not determined which antigens were specifically recognized by the peripheral T cells that had undergone clonal expansion. By week 6 at 0.1 to 3.0 mg/kg, blood CD4+ and CD8+ T cells had expanded clonally.

This clone was seen more than once but under ten times. Antigen: not known. Patients who had autoimmune disease history or got systemic immunosuppression were left out. Sequencing was performed with immunoSEQ multiplex PCR; in TCRdb, only in-frame clones are kept and a portion is missing. The sample includes about 56,000 clones, about 83% seen only once; the top ten take about 4.5%. Trimming shortened V by 7 bases and J by 0 bases, and 7 bases separated the two germline ends. This CDR3 contains 13 residues. Germline V CDR1 and CDR2: MNHNS, SASEGT. The J gene is TRBJ2-1, the V gene TRBV6-1; D remains ambiguous. Sequencing used CD4+ or CD8+ T cells sorted from blood, obtained in a trial of the OX40 agonist ivuxolimab. This clonotype was obtained from an adult with an advanced solid tumor such as melanoma, head and neck, liver or kidney cancer. CDR3: CASKENSYNEQFF. CDR3 DNA sequence: TGTGCCAGCAAGGAAAACTCCTACAATGAGCAGTTCTTC.